Below, one T cell receptor beta chain is given with its context. This entry belongs to a study of blood T cell repertoires in COVID-19. Original methodology: Amplification of reference gene primers provided the estimated nucleated cell counts. TCRdb's table, derived via immunoSEQ multiplex PCR, lists solely in-frame clones and lacks some. That table supplies the V and J calls and clone size; D and trimming were determined from the DNA. This sample yields 150,000 to 200,000 clones, of which approximately 90% are seen a single time; 6% to 7.5% belongs to the top ten. The V end was cut by 1 base, the J end by 4 bases, with 10 bases between. The CDR3 length is 14 residues. CDR1 SGHVS and CDR2 FQNEAQ come from the germline V gene.

The chain employs TRBV7-8 and TRBJ1-2, with D possibly matching TRBD1 (6 bases). The sample comprised peripheral blood. This receptor was taken from a woman of 80 years or more in a cohort sampled during active or convalescent COVID-19. The CDR3 region has the DNA TGTGCCAGCAGCTTAGGCGACAGGCTCTATGGCTACACCTTC. As protein: CASSLGDRLYGYTF.